The 17 T cell receptor beta chains below come from one sample, sequenced in a study of blood T cell repertoires in COVID-19. Sequencing was performed with immunoSEQ multiplex PCR; in TCRdb, only in-frame clones are kept and a portion is missing. Here the sample spans fewer than 300,000 clones, around 84% being singletons. Sequencing used PBMCs or T cells enriched from blood (not recorded which). The receptor source for this set is a woman aged 50 to 60 who had recovered from COVID-19.

CDR3 protein: CASSLGVRGGGSPLHF. CDR3 coding DNA: TGTGCCAGCAGCTTAGGGGTGCGAGGGGGGGGTTCACCCCTCCACTTT. This chain uses TRBV7-8 with TRBJ1-6, with D possibly matching TRBD1 (6 bases). The CDR3 length is 16 residues. From germline, CDR1 is SGHVS and CDR2 FQNEAQ. V dropped 1 base and J dropped 9 bases, with 16 bases sitting between them.

This rearrangement joins TRBV18 to TRBJ2-3; weak D call: TRBD1 (5 bases). Trimming removed 2 bases at V and 4 bases at J, with 7 bases between. Germline V gene sequence: CDR1 KGHSH, CDR2 LQKENI. The CDR3 sequence is 13 residues long. The CDR3 sequence is CASSPSRADTQYF. CDR3 DNA sequence: TGTGCCAGCTCACCAAGCAGGGCAGATACGCAGTATTTT.

V usage is TRBV30 and J usage is TRBJ2-5; 7 nucleotides align to TRBD1. CDR1 and CDR2 from the germline V gene are GTSNPN and SVGIG (reference sequence). J gave up 1 base and V 2 bases, and 10 bases lay outside the gene matches. This CDR3 contains 16 residues. CDR3 sequence (DNA): TGTGCCTGGAGTTCCTCGCTTGGGACAGCCCAAGAGACCCAGTACTTC. Translating gives CAWSSSLGTAQETQYF.

The V and J genes are TRBV30 and TRBJ2-5, with 7 nucleotides matching TRBD2. After removal of 5 bases from V and 6 bases from J, the junction contained 12 bases not matched to a gene. Germline V gene lookup returns CDR1 GTSNPN and CDR2 SVGIG (reference sequence). The CDR3 covers 14 residues. CDR3 in DNA: TGTGCCTGGGGTGATAGACTAGCTAGGCAGACCCAGTACTTC. It is translated as CAWGDRLARQTQYF.

As for this clone: Other DNA sequences from this sample encode an identical CDR3 as well. This chain links TRBV12-3 or TRBV12-4 with TRBJ1-1, with D perhaps matching TRBD1 (6 bases). The CDR3 length is 11 residues. V gave up 6 bases and J gave up 7 bases, with 9 bases separating them. This chain's CDR3 is CASSRTVEAFF. In DNA, the CDR3 is TGTGCCAGCAGCAGGACAGTTGAAGCTTTCTTT.

The chain joins TRBV5-1 to TRBJ1-2; D remains unclear. The V and J ends lost 0 bases and 5 bases respectively, with 14 bases between them. The CDR3 is made up of 15 amino acids. Per the germline V gene, CDR1 is SGHRS and CDR2 is YFSETQ. This CDR3 is CASSLGGEGPYGYTF. In DNA form, the CDR3 reads TGCGCCAGCAGCTTGGGTGGGGAGGGCCCATATGGCTACACCTTC.

The gene calls are TRBV29-1 and TRBJ1-2; D gene unclear. The CDR3 loop spans 14 amino acids. V lost 4 bases, J lost 6 bases, and 18 bases lay in between. Germline loops: CDR1 SQVTM, CDR2 ANQGSEA. The CDR3 here is CSVGRNLGEHGYTF. Written as DNA, the CDR3 is TGCAGCGTTGGACGAAACCTAGGAGAGCATGGCTACACCTTC. Variable domain in full (rest from reference TRBV29-1 and TRBJ1-2): SAVISQKPSRDICQRGTSLTIQCQVDSQVTMMFWYRQQPGQSLTLIATANQGSEATYESGFVIDKFPISRPNLTFSTLTVSNMSPEDSSIYLCSVGRNLGEHGYTFGSGTRLTVV.

The rearrangement joins TRBV5-1 to TRBJ2-1, with TRBD2 matching over 8 bases. Germline trimming cut 2 bases from V and 5 bases from J; bases unmatched to any gene: 12. Germline V gene lookup returns CDR1 SGHRS and CDR2 YFSETQ. CDR3 length: 17 residues. The CDR3 region has the DNA TGCGCCAGCAGCTTTAATCCTGGACTAGCCGAGAACAATGAGCAGTTCTTC. Translating it yields CASSFNPGLAENNEQFF.

This chain uses TRBV9 with TRBJ1-5; the match to TRBD1 covers 8 bases. Germline CDR1 SGDLS, CDR2 YYNGEE. The CDR3 loop spans 14 amino acids. With V trimmed by 4 bases and J by 1 base, 1 base remained unmatched. The CDR3 sequence is CASSTGGSNQPQHF. The CDR3 coding sequence is TGTGCCAGCAGCACAGGGGGAAGCAATCAGCCCCAGCATTTT.

The chain recombines TRBV2 with TRBJ2-1; TRBD1 matches 8 bases. Germline trimming cut 5 bases from V and 3 bases from J; bases unmatched to any gene: 6. CDR1 is SNHLY, CDR2 FYNNEI, per germline. This CDR3 region has 15 residues. The CDR3 DNA follows: TGTGCCAGCAGTCGCGACAGGGGCAACTACAATGAGCAGTTCTTC. Translated, it gives CASSRDRGNYNEQFF.

This rearrangement joins TRBV7-9 to TRBJ2-3, with 9 bases aligning to TRBD1. After removal of 4 bases from V and 3 bases from J, the junction contained 8 bases not matched to a gene. The CDR3 loop spans 16 amino acids. From germline, CDR1 is SEHNR and CDR2 FQNEAQ (reference sequence). This chain's CDR3 is CASSSGTGRGTDTQYF. The CDR3 bases are TGTGCCAGCAGCTCTGGGACAGGGAGGGGTACAGATACGCAGTATTTT.

This rearrangement joins TRBV7-9 to TRBJ1-2, with 7 bases that match TRBD1. This CDR3 has 15 residues. CDR1 is SEHNR and CDR2 is FQNEAQ in the germline V gene (reference sequence). J lost 8 bases, V lost 5 bases, and 14 bases had no gene match. This chain's CDR3 is CASSPTGDSPSGYTF. The CDR3 DNA reads TGTGCCAGCAGCCCCACAGGGGACTCGCCTAGCGGCTACACCTTC.

The chain has TRBV7-9 and TRBJ1-2; tentative D call: TRBD1 (6 bases). Trimming stripped 5 bases from V and 4 bases from J, with 11 bases between. The CDR3 has 13 amino acids. The germline CDR1 and CDR2 sequences are SEHNR and FQNEAQ (reference sequence). The CDR3 DNA follows: TGTGCCAGCAGCCCGGGGACATCCTATGGCTACACCTTC. Translation: CASSPGTSYGYTF. The whole variable domain, filled in from reference TRBV7-9 and TRBJ1-2, reads DTGVSQNPRHKITKRGQNVTFRCDPISEHNRLYWYRQTLGQGPEFLTYFQNEAQLEKSRLLSDRFSAERPKGSFSTLEIQRTEQGDSAMYLCASSPGTSYGYTFGSGTRLTVV.

The genes are TRBV9 and TRBJ2-5; 9 nucleotides match TRBD2. V lost 0 bases, J lost 4 bases, and 7 bases stayed unmatched. CDR1 is SGDLS and CDR2 is YYNGEE in the germline V gene. This CDR3 has 16 residues. CDR3 sequence reads: CASSVGSSGVGETQYF. As DNA, the CDR3 is TGTGCCAGCAGCGTAGGTTCTAGCGGGGTTGGAGAGACCCAGTACTTC.

This clone was detected once. Within the sample, other DNA sequences also encode this same CDR3. The chain employs TRBV12-3 or TRBV12-4 and TRBJ1-5; D unclear. V was trimmed by 2 bases and J by 4 bases, leaving 6 bases between them. CDR3 size: 13 residues. The CDR3 nucleotides are TGTGCCAGCAGTTTAACGGGTAATCAGCCCCAGCATTTT. This encodes CASSLTGNQPQHF.

The chain carries TRBV12-5 and TRBJ1-1; TRBD1 matches 8 bases. The V segment lost 1 base and the J segment 4 bases; nucleotides outside the gene matches: 5. The CDR3 has 15 amino acids. Per germline, CDR1 LGHNT and CDR2 FRNRAP. CDR3: CASGLGQGMGTEAFF. DNA of the CDR3: TGTGCTAGTGGTTTGGGACAGGGGATGGGCACTGAAGCTTTCTTT.

This clone was picked up a small number of times. This rearrangement joins TRBV5-1 to TRBJ2-7, with 9 bases identical to TRBD1. The trim removed 4 bases at V and 3 bases at J, leaving 5 bases unmatched. This CDR3 is built from 14 residues. Germline CDR1 and CDR2: SGHRS and YFSETQ. The CDR3 nucleotides read TGCGCCAGCAGCGGGGGGGACAGGGACTACGAGCAGTACTTC. Protein product: CASSGGDRDYEQYF.